This T cell receptor beta chain was observed in a study of OX40 agonist ivuxolimab in advanced cancers. Study context: The group had a mean age of about 64 years, ranged from about 20 to 80, and was 80% to 85% male. Partial responses occurred in three patients (one hepatocellular carcinoma, two cutaneous melanoma).

The sample holds one count of this clone. Its antigen is not identified. This CDR3 is built from 15 residues. Germline V gives CDR1 LNHNV, CDR2 YYDKDF (reference sequence). V dropped 4 bases and J dropped 3 bases, with 13 bases sitting between them. Study outcomes and limitations: More expanded clones were found, on average, in CD8+ than in CD4+ T cells. Patients with a partial response at 0.1-3.0 mg/kg had among the lowest clonal expansion.

This table comes from immunoSEQ multiplex PCR, and its TCRdb copy is limited to in-frame clones, with some not included. The table has some 74,000 clones, 94% seen once. This sample comprised CD4+ or CD8+ T cells sorted from blood, obtained in a trial of the OX40 agonist ivuxolimab. This TCR derives from an adult with an advanced solid tumor such as melanoma, head and neck, liver or kidney cancer. V gene TRBV15 combines with J gene TRBJ1-3, with a weak D call TRBD1 (5 bases). The DNA of the CDR3 is TGTGCCACCAGCACAAACACAGGCTTTGGAAACACCATATATTTT. Amino acids: CATSTNTGFGNTIYF.